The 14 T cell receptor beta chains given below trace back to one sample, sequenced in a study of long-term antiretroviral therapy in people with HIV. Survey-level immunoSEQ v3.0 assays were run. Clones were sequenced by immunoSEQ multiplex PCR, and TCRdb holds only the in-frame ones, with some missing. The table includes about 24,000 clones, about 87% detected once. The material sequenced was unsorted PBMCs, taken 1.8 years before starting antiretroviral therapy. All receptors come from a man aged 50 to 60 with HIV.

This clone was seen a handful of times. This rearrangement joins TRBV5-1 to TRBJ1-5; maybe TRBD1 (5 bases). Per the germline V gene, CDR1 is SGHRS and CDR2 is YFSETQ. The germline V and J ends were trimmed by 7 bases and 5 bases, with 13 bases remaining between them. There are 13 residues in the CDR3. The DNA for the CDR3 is TGCGCCAGCTGTCAGGACATCGATCAGCCCCAGCATTTT. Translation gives CASCQDIDQPQHF.

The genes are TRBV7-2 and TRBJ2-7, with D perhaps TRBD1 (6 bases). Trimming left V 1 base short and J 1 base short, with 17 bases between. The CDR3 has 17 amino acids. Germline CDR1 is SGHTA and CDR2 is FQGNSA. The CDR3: CASSLVVTAGASYEQYF. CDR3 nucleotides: TGTGCCAGCAGCTTAGTGGTAACGGCAGGGGCTTCCTACGAGCAGTACTTC.

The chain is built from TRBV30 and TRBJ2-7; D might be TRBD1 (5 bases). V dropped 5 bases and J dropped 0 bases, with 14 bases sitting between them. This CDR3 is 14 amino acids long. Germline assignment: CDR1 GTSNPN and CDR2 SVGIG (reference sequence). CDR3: CAWQQAVHSYEQYF. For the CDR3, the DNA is TGTGCCTGGCAACAGGCCGTCCACTCCTACGAGCAGTACTTC.

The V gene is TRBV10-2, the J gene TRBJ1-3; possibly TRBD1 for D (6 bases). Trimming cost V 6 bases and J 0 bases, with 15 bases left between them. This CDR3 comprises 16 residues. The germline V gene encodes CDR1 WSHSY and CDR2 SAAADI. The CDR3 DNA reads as TGCGCCAGCAGCCGACAGGTCGGCCTCTCTGGAAACACCATATATTTT. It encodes CASSRQVGLSGNTIYF.

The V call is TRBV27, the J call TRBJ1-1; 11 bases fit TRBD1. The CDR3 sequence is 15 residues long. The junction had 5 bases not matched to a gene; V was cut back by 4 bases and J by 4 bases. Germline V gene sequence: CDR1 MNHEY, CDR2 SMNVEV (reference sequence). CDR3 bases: TGTGCCAGCAGTTGGGACAGGGGGGAGGTCACTGAAGCTTTCTTT. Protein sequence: CASSWDRGEVTEAFF.

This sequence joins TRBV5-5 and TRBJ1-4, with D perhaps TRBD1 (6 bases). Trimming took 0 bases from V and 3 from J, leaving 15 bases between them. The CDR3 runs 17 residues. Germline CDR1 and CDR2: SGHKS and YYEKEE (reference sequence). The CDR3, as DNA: TGTGCCAGCAGCTTGGACCCGGGGGCACCGGCTAATGAAAAACTGTTTTTT. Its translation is CASSLDPGAPANEKLFF.

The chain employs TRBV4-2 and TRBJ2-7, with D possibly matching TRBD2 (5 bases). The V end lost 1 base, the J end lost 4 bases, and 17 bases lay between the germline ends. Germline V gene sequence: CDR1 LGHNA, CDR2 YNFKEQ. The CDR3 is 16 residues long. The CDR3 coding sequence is TGTGCCAGCAGCCAAGTTTTAACTTTTCTAGCTTACGAGCAGTACTTC. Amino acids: CASSQVLTFLAYEQYF.

CDR3 nucleotides: TGCGCCAGCAGCCAAGGTACGTATGGAGGAGCTTTCTTT. Translating gives CASSQGTYGGAFF. This chain uses TRBV4-1 with TRBJ1-1; no clear D. The V and J ends lost 1 base and 10 bases respectively, with 13 bases between them. This CDR3 has 13 residues. Germline values: CDR1 MGHRA, CDR2 YSYEKL.

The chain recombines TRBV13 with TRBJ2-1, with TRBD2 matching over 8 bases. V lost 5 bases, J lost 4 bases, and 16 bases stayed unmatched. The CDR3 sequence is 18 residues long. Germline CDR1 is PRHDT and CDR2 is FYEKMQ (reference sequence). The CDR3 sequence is CASSRRTGAGGEYNEQFF. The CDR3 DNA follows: TGTGCCAGCAGCCGGAGAACGGGTGCGGGAGGTGAATACAATGAGCAGTTCTTC.

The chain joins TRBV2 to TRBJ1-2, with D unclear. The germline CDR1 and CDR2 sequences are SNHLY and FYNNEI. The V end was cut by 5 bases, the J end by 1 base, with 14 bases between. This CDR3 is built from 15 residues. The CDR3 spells CASSPAGNDNYGYTF. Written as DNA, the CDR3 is TGTGCCAGCAGTCCGGCCGGGAATGATAACTATGGCTACACCTTC.

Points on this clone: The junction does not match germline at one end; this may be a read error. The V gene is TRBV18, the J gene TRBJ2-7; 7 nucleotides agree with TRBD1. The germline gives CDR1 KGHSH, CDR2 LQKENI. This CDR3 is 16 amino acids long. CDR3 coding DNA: TGTGCCAGCTCACCCCTAGCCGGGACAGACTCCGACGAGCAGTACTTC. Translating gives CASSPLAGTDSDEQYF.

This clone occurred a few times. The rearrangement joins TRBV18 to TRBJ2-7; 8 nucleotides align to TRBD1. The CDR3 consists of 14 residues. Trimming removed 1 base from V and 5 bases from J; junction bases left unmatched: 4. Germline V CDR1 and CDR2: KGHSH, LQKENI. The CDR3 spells CASSPLTGEHEQYF. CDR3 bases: TGTGCCAGCTCACCACTGACAGGGGAGCACGAGCAGTACTTC.

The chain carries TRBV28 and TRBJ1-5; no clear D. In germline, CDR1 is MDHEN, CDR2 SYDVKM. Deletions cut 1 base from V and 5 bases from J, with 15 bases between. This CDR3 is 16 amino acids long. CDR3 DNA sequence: TGTGCCAGCAGTTTATCTAAGGGCGTGTTACATCAGCCCCAGCATTTT. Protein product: CASSLSKGVLHQPQHF.

CDR3 nucleotide sequence: TGTGCCATCAGTGAGACGAGGGGGGCGTTCACCGGGGAGCTGTTTTTT. This gives the protein CAISETRGAFTGELFF. This chain uses TRBV10-3 with TRBJ2-2; D possibly uses TRBD1 or TRBD2 (6 bases each). Germline loops: CDR1 ENHRY, CDR2 SYGVKD. Trimming removed 2 bases at V and 4 bases at J, with 14 bases between. CDR3 size: 16 residues.